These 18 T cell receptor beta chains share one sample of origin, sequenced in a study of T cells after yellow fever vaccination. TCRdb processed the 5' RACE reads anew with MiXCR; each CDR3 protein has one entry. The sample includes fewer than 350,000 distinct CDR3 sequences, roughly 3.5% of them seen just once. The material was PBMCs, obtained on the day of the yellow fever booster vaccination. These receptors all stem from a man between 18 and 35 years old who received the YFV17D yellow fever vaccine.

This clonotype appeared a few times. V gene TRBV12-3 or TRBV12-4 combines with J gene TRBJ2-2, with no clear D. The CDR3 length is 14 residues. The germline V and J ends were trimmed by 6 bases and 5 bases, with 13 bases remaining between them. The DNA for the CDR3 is TGTGCCAGCAGACTAAGTCGGAGAACCGGGGAGCTGTTTTTT. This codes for CASRLSRRTGELFF.

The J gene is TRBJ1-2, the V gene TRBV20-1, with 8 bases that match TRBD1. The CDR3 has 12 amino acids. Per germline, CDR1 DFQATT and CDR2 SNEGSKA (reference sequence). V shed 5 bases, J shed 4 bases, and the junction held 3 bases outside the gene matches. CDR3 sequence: CSAGGTGYGYTF. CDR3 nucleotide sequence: TGCAGTGCTGGGGGGACAGGCTATGGCTACACCTTC.

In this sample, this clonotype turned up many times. CDR3 protein: CASSHSSGGVYEQYF. The CDR3 bases are TGTGCCAGCAGCCATTCTAGCGGGGGGGTTTACGAGCAGTACTTC. The rearrangement joins TRBV4-2 to TRBJ2-7, with 12 nucleotides matching TRBD2. J lost 4 bases, V lost 3 bases, and 4 bases had no gene match. The CDR3 loop spans 15 amino acids. Germline V lookup: CDR1 LGHNA, CDR2 YNFKEQ.

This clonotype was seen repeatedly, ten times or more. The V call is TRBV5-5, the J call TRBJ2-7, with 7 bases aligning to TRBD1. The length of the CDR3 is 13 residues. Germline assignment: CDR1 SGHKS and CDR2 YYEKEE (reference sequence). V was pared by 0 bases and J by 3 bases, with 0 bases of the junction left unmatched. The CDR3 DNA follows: TGTGCCAGCAGCTTGGACAGGGGCTACGAGCAGTACGTC. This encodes CASSLDRGYEQYV.

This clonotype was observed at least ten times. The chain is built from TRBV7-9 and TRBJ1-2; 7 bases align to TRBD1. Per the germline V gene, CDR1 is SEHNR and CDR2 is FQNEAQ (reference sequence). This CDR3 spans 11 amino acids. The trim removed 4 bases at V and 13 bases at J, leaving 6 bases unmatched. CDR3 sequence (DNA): TGTGCCAGCAGCTCCACAGGGGACTTCACCTTC. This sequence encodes CASSSTGDFTF.

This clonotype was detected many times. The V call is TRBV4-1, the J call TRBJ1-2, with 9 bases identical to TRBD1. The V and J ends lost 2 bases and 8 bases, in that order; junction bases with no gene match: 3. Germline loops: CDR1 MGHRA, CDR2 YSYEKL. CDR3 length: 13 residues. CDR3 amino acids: CASSQRDREGYTF. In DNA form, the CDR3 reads TGCGCCAGCAGCCAAAGGGACAGGGAAGGCTACACCTTC.

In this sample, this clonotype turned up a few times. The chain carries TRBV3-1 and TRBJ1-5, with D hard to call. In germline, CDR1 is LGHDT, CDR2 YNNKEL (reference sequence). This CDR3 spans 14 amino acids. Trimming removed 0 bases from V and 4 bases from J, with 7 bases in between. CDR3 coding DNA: TGTGCCAGCAGCCAAGATGAGGGAAATCAGCCCCAGCATTTT. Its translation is CASSQDEGNQPQHF.

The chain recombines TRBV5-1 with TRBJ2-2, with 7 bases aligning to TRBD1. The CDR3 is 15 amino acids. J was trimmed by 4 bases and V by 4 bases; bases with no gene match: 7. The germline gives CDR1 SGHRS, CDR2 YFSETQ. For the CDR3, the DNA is TGCGCCAGCAGCGCACAGGGGACCTTCACCGGGGAGCTGTTTTTT. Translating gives CASSAQGTFTGELFF.

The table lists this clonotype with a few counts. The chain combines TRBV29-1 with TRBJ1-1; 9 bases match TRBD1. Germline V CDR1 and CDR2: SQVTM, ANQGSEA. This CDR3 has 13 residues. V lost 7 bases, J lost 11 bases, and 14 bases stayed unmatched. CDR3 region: CSGWIGQGWSAFF. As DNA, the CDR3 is TGCAGCGGATGGATAGGACAGGGGTGGTCCGCTTTCTTT.

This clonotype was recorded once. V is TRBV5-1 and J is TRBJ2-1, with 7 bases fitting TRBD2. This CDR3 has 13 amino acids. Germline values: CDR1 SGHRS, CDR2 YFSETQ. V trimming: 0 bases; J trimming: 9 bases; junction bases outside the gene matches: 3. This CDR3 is CASSLAGRSEQFF. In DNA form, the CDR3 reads TGCGCCAGCAGCTTGGCCGGGAGGAGTGAGCAGTTCTTC.

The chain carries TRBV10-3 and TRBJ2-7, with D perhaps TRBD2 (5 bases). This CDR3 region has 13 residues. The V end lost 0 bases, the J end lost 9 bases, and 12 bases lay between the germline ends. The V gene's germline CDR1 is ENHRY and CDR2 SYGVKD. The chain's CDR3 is CAISESSLGGQYF. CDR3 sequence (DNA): TGTGCCATCAGTGAGTCGAGCTTAGGAGGGCAGTACTTC.

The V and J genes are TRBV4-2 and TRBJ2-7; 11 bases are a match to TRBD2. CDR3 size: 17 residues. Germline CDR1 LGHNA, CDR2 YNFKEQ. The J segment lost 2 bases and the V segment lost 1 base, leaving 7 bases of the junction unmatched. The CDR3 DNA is TGTGCCAGCAGCCAAGCCGCCCATAGCGGGGGGGCCTACGAGCAGTACTTC. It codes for CASSQAAHSGGAYEQYF.

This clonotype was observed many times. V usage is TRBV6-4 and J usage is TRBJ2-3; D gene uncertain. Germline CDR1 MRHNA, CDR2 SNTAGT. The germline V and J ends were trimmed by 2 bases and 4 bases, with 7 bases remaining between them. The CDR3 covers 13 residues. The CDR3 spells CASSDLVSDTQYF. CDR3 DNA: TGTGCCAGCAGTGACCTGGTTTCAGATACGCAGTATTTT.

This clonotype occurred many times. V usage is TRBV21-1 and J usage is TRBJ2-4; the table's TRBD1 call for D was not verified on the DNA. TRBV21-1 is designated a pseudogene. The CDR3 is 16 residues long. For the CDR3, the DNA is TGTGCCAGCAGCAAACGGGCGGTCCTAGCCAAAAACATTCAGTACTTC. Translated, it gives CASSKRAVLAKNIQYF.

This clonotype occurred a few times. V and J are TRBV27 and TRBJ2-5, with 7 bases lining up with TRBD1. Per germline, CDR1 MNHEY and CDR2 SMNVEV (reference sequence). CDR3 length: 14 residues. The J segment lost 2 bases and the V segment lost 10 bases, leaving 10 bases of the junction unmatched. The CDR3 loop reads CATSGTEPQETQYF. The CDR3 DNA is TGTGCCACCTCCGGGACAGAACCTCAAGAGACCCAGTACTTC.

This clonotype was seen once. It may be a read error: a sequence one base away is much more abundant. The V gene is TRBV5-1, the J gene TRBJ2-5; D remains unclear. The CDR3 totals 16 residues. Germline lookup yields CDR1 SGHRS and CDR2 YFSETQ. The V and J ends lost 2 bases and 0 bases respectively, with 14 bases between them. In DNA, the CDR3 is TGCGCCAGCAGCTTTTCTGACAACTCCTACCAAGAGACCCAGTACTTC. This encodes CASSFSDNSYQETQYF. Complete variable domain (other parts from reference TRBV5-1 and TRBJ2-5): KAGVTQTPRYLIKTRGQQVTLSCSPISGHRSVSWYQQTPGQGLQFLFEYFSETQRNKGNFPGRFSGRQFSNSRSEMNVSTLELGDSALYLCASSFSDNSYQETQYFGPGTRLLVL.

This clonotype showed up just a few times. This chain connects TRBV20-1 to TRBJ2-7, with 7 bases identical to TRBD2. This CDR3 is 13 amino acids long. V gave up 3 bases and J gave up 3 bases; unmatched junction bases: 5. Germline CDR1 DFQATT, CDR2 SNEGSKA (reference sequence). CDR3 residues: CSASFAGDYEQYV. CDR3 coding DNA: TGCAGTGCTAGCTTCGCGGGAGACTACGAGCAGTACGTC.

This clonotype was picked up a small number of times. The DNA of the CDR3 is TGCAGTGCTCCGATGCGGGCGGGACTCTATGGCTACACCTTC. The encoded protein is CSAPMRAGLYGYTF. The chain uses TRBV20-1 and TRBJ1-2; tentative D call: TRBD1 (5 bases). Trimming took 5 bases from V and 4 from J, leaving 17 bases between them. The CDR3 has 14 residues. Per the germline V gene, CDR1 is DFQATT and CDR2 is SNEGSKA (reference sequence).